The clone carrying this T cell receptor beta chain was recorded a few times. These data come from a study of graft-versus-host responses after intestinal transplantation. TCRdb's table, derived via immunoSEQ multiplex PCR, lists solely in-frame clones and lacks some. The data show about 17,000 clones, approximately 37% seen once. CFSE-labeled responder cells (around 200,000) were plated with around 200,000 irradiated, violet-dye-labeled stimulator cells. Germline V gives CDR1 SGDLS, CDR2 YYNGEE. The V and J ends lost 1 base and 2 bases respectively, with 12 bases between them. The length of the CDR3 is 15 residues.

This TCR came from a human patient who received an intestinal transplant. The sample here was alloreactive CD8+ T cells from a mixed lymphocyte reaction culture, taken before intestinal transplant. The subset is: CFSE-low proliferating T cells sorted from approximately six-day pre-transplant mixed lymphocyte reaction (GvH or HvG direction). The chain has TRBV9 and TRBJ2-5; TRBD2 is a possible D gene (6 bases). CDR3 nucleotide sequence: TGTGCCAGCAGCGTATACCTTAGCGGTCAAGAGACCCAGTACTTC. Translating it yields CASSVYLSGQETQYF.